One sample yielded the 3 T cell receptor beta chains listed below, sequenced in a study of a mutant IDH1 vaccine in newly diagnosed glioma. These TCRs are of unknown antigen specificity. Profiling relied on immunoSEQ multiplex PCR, and the TCRdb table lists in-frame clones only, not all of them. The sample comprises about 60,000 clones, 70% to 85% of which are singletons, and approximately 3.8% rests with the top ten. Time point given: week 11, during vaccination. In every dose of vaccine, 300 ug of mutant IDH1 20-mer peptide was given alongside topical imiquimod. Here the sequenced sample was PBMCs, taken from a glioma patient whose treatment included an IDH1 peptide vaccine. The receptors stem from a man aged 30 to 45 with glioma.

V usage is TRBV4-3 and J usage is TRBJ1-2; D is unclear. The germline V gene has CDR1 LGHNA and CDR2 YSLEER. CDR3 length: 19 residues. V was clipped by 3 bases and J by 8 bases, with 31 bases between them. The CDR3 spells CASSQAWVADSSPGGGYTF. The CDR3 DNA follows: TGCGCCAGCAGCCAGGCGTGGGTGGCGGATTCGTCGCCCGGTGGGGGCTACACCTTC.

The J gene is TRBJ1-1, the V gene TRBV5-6; 9 nucleotides match TRBD1. The CDR3 loop spans 16 amino acids. The germline V gene encodes CDR1 SGHDT and CDR2 YYEEEE. V shed 4 bases, J shed 4 bases, and the junction held 11 bases outside the gene matches. In DNA, the CDR3 is TGTGCCAGCAGCCCTCGGACAGGGGCGTTTCTCACTGAAGCTTTCTTT. This sequence encodes CASSPRTGAFLTEAFF.

V usage is TRBV6-5 and J usage is TRBJ1-1; 8 nucleotides agree with TRBD1. J was trimmed by 4 bases and V by 10 bases; bases with no gene match: 14. CDR1 MNHEY and CDR2 SVGAGI come from the germline V gene. The CDR3 is made up of 15 amino acids. This chain's CDR3 is CAIMPRQGSRTEAFF. As DNA, the CDR3 is TGTGCCATCATGCCTCGACAGGGGAGTCGCACTGAAGCTTTCTTT.